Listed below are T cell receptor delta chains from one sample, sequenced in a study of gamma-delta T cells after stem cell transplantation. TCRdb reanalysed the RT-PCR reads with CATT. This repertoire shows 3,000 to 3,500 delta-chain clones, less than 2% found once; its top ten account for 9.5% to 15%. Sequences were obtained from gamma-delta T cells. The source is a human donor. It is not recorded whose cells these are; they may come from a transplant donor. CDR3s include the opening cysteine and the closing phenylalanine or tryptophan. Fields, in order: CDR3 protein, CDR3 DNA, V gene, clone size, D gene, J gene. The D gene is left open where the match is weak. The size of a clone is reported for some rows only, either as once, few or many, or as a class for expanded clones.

CACDTVGDGLYTDKLIF | TGTGCCTGTGACACCGTGGGGGATGGGCTGTACACCGATAAACTCATCTTT | TRDV2 | medium-sized | TRDD3 | TRDJ1
CACDTAAGGYAYTDKLIF | TGTGCCTGTGACACCGCCGCTGGGGGATACGCGTACACCGATAAACTCATCTTT | TRDV2 | few | TRDD3 | TRDJ1
CAFDLPTGGYSDTDKLIF | TGTGCCTTCGACCTTCCTACGGGGGGATATTCAGACACCGATAAACTCATCTTT | TRDV3 | medium-sized | NA | TRDJ1
CACDTVVLGDRSDYTDKLIF | TGTGCCTGTGACACCGTTGTACTGGGGGATAGGAGTGACTACACCGATAAACTCATCTTT | TRDV2 | medium-sized | TRDD3 | TRDJ1
CACDTVGGLGDKRYTDKLIF | TGTGCCTGTGACACCGTCGGTGGTCTGGGGGATAAGCGGTACACCGATAAACTCATCTTT | TRDV2 | medium-sized | TRDD3 | TRDJ1
CACDTASGSWDTRQMFF | TGTGCCTGTGACACGGCCTCAGGGTCCTGGGACACCCGACAGATGTTTTTC | TRDV2 | medium-sized | NA | TRDJ3
CACDTLVTGGSSVVTDKLIF | TGTGCCTGTGACACGTTAGTGACTGGGGGATCCTCCGTCGTAACCGATAAACTCATCTTT | TRDV2 | NA | TRDD3 | TRDJ1
CACDTLDGGYIDTDKLIF | TGTGCCTGTGACACCTTAGATGGGGGATACATCGACACCGATAAACTCATCTTT | TRDV2 | medium-sized | TRDD3 | TRDJ1
CAWDTVGKSLYTDKLIF | TGTGCCTGGGACACGGTGGGAAAATCCTTATACACCGATAAACTCATCTTT | TRDV2 | medium-sized | NA | TRDJ1
CACDTGLLLSGGSSSPDKLIF | TGTGCCTGTGACACCGGCCTTCTTTTGTCTGGGGGATCGAGCTCTCCCGATAAACTCATCTTT | TRDV2 | medium-sized | TRDD3 | TRDJ1